This is a list of T cell receptor beta chains from one sample in a study of T cells in Graves' hyperthyroidism and ophthalmopathy. TCRdb recomputed calls from the multiplex PCR reads with MiXCR, one row per CDR3 protein. The table has under 300,000 distinct CDR3 sequences, about 20% seen once. Material for sequencing was blood. Source of these receptors: a man younger than 40 with Graves' ophthalmopathy. Both conserved end residues are part of each CDR3. D genes are given only for firm matches. Clone size is given for some rows only: seen once, a few or many times, or a class if the clone is expanded.

v_gene: TRBV6-8
len: 15
abundance: few
d_gene: TRBD1
j_gene: TRBJ1-5
CDR3aa: CASSYPTGGNQPQHF
CDR3nt: TGTGCCAGCAGTTATCCGACAGGGGGCAATCAGCCCCAGCATTTT

v_gene: TRBV5-1
len: 15
abundance: many
d_gene: NA
j_gene: TRBJ2-1
CDR3aa: CASSYAARVRSEQFF
CDR3nt: TGCGCCAGCAGCTATGCAGCCAGGGTACGGAGTGAGCAGTTCTTC

v_gene: TRBV3-1
len: 14
abundance: NA
d_gene: NA
j_gene: TRBJ1-5
CDR3aa: CASSLRGNNQPQHF
CDR3nt: TGTGCCAGCAGTTTACGGGGCAACAATCAGCCCCAGCATTTT

v_gene: TRBV2
len: 14
abundance: many
d_gene: NA
j_gene: TRBJ1-4
CDR3aa: CASAGARGGEKLFF
CDR3nt: TGTGCCAGCGCCGGGGCCAGGGGTGGTGAAAAACTGTTTTTT

v_gene: TRBV6-2/TRBV6-3
len: 14
abundance: NA
d_gene: NA
j_gene: TRBJ1-2
CDR3aa: CASSWGAANYGYTF
CDR3nt: TGTGCCAGCAGCTGGGGGGCTGCTAACTATGGCTACACCTTC

v_gene: TRBV3-1
len: 20
abundance: few
d_gene: NA
j_gene: TRBJ2-6
CDR3aa: CASSQVHSAGGVSGANVLTF
CDR3nt: TGTGCCAGCAGCCAAGTTCACAGTGCCGGAGGTGTTTCGGGGGCCAACGTCCTGACTTTC

v_gene: TRBV12-3/TRBV12-4
len: 15
abundance: many
d_gene: TRBD2
j_gene: TRBJ2-7
CDR3aa: CASSEERGLSYEQYF
CDR3nt: TGTGCCAGCAGTGAAGAGCGGGGACTCTCCTACGAGCAGTACTTC

v_gene: TRBV27
len: 17
abundance: few
d_gene: NA
j_gene: TRBJ1-6
CDR3aa: CASSLAGYGTRNSPLHF
CDR3nt: TGTGCCAGCAGTTTAGCAGGATACGGAACCAGGAATTCACCCCTCCACTTT

v_gene: TRBV12-3/TRBV12-4
len: 17
abundance: many
d_gene: TRBD1
j_gene: TRBJ2-7
CDR3aa: CASSPNRIQGAAREQYF
CDR3nt: TGTGCCAGCAGTCCGAATCGGATACAGGGGGCGGCGAGGGAGCAGTACTTC

v_gene: TRBV29-1
len: 15
abundance: NA
d_gene: NA
j_gene: TRBJ1-1
CDR3aa: CSVQYGYRMNTEAFF
CDR3nt: TGCAGCGTCCAGTACGGCTACCGGATGAACACTGAAGCTTTCTTT

v_gene: TRBV24-1
len: 15
abundance: many
d_gene: NA
j_gene: TRBJ1-1
CDR3aa: CATSDPSTGRTEAFF
CDR3nt: TGTGCCACCAGTGACCCCTCGACGGGGCGAACTGAAGCTTTCTTT

v_gene: TRBV20-1
len: 16
abundance: NA
d_gene: NA
j_gene: TRBJ1-2
CDR3aa: CSAPPLGQDINYGYTF
CDR3nt: TGCAGTGCTCCCCCCCTCGGGCAGGACATTAACTATGGCTACACCTTC

v_gene: TRBV5-5
len: 15
abundance: NA
d_gene: NA
j_gene: TRBJ2-2
CDR3aa: CASSFTAGATGELFF
CDR3nt: TGTGCCAGCAGCTTTACCGCGGGCGCAACCGGGGAGCTGTTTTTT

v_gene: TRBV6-1
len: 15
abundance: NA
d_gene: TRBD1
j_gene: TRBJ1-2
CDR3aa: CASSVGDSVNYGYTF
CDR3nt: TGTGCCAGCAGTGTGGGGGACAGCGTTAACTATGGCTACACCTTC

v_gene: TRBV24-1
len: 13
abundance: NA
d_gene: NA
j_gene: TRBJ2-2
CDR3aa: CATSDLRAGELFF
CDR3nt: TGTGCCACCAGTGATTTGCGGGCCGGGGAGCTGTTTTTT

v_gene: TRBV12-3/TRBV12-4
len: 14
abundance: few
d_gene: TRBD1
j_gene: TRBJ1-2
CDR3aa: CASRRGQGAGGYTF
CDR3nt: TGTGCCAGCAGGCGGGGACAGGGGGCTGGCGGCTACACCTTC

v_gene: TRBV10-1
len: 15
abundance: NA
d_gene: NA
j_gene: TRBJ2-1
CDR3aa: CASSDFSGFWDEQFF
CDR3nt: TGCGCCAGCAGTGATTTCTCGGGCTTTTGGGATGAGCAGTTCTTC

v_gene: TRBV11-3
len: 16
abundance: many
d_gene: TRBD2
j_gene: TRBJ2-7
CDR3aa: CASSSGLAGGGYEQYF
CDR3nt: TGTGCCAGCAGCTCGGGACTAGCGGGAGGGGGCTACGAGCAGTACTTC

v_gene: TRBV11-1
len: 16
abundance: NA
d_gene: TRBD2
j_gene: TRBJ2-5
CDR3aa: CASSSGTSGRYGTQYF
CDR3nt: TGTGCCAGCAGCTCAGGGACTAGCGGGAGGTATGGGACCCAGTACTTC

v_gene: TRBV18
len: 14
abundance: NA
d_gene: NA
j_gene: TRBJ2-5
CDR3aa: CASSELEGQETQYF
CDR3nt: TGTGCCAGCTCGGAACTCGAGGGGCAAGAGACCCAGTACTTC

v_gene: TRBV27
len: 15
abundance: few
d_gene: TRBD2
j_gene: TRBJ2-2
CDR3aa: CASRWTSGNTGELFF
CDR3nt: TGTGCCAGCAGATGGACTAGCGGCAACACCGGGGAGCTGTTTTTT

v_gene: TRBV28
len: 14
abundance: NA
d_gene: NA
j_gene: TRBJ1-2
CDR3aa: CASSHRSGGLGYTF
CDR3nt: TGTGCCAGCAGCCACAGGTCGGGGGGACTTGGCTACACCTTC

v_gene: TRBV7-9
len: 14
abundance: few
d_gene: NA
j_gene: TRBJ1-1
CDR3aa: CASSITDSRTEAFF
CDR3nt: TGTGCCAGCAGCATAACGGACTCGAGGACTGAAGCTTTCTTT

v_gene: TRBV2
len: 15
abundance: many
d_gene: TRBD2
j_gene: TRBJ2-5
CDR3aa: CASSETSGIQETQYF
CDR3nt: TGTGCCAGCAGTGAAACTAGCGGGATACAAGAGACCCAGTACTTC

v_gene: TRBV6-1
len: 14
abundance: few
d_gene: NA
j_gene: TRBJ2-2
CDR3aa: CASSMLRGTGELFF
CDR3nt: TGTGCCAGCAGCATGCTCAGGGGCACCGGGGAGCTGTTTTTT

v_gene: TRBV5-1
len: 18
abundance: NA
d_gene: TRBD2
j_gene: TRBJ2-1
CDR3aa: CASSLVGLAGRYYNEQFF
CDR3nt: TGCGCCAGCAGCTTGGTGGGACTAGCGGGGCGGTACTACAATGAGCAGTTCTTC

v_gene: TRBV24-1
len: 13
abundance: few
d_gene: NA
j_gene: TRBJ2-1
CDR3aa: CATTSDSYNEQFF
CDR3nt: TGTGCCACCACCTCTGACAGTTACAATGAGCAGTTCTTC

v_gene: TRBV11-3
len: 14
abundance: many
d_gene: TRBD1
j_gene: TRBJ2-1
CDR3aa: CASSPQGDYNEQFF
CDR3nt: TGTGCCAGCAGCCCCCAGGGGGACTACAATGAGCAGTTCTTC

v_gene: TRBV10-3
len: 16
abundance: NA
d_gene: NA
j_gene: TRBJ2-7
CDR3aa: CATHTGTSIHSYEQYF
CDR3nt: TGTGCCACCCATACCGGGACATCTATCCACTCCTACGAGCAGTACTTC